The 8 T cell receptor beta chains given below trace back to one sample, sequenced in a study of kidney transplant recipient with SARS-CoV-2 infection. TCRdb itself ran the reads through MiXCR, one entry per CDR3 protein. The data hold approximately 250,000 distinct CDR3 sequences, with roughly 26% observed a single time. Here the sequenced sample was a blood sample, taken at baseline and around day 110 from a kidney transplant recipient. All receptors derive from a male patient between 25 and 40 years old who had COVID-19 and was a kidney transplant recipient. The graft donor may account for some of the T cells.

Ten or more counts support this clonotype. The V gene is TRBV3-1, the J gene TRBJ1-2; tentatively, D is TRBD1 (5 bases). V lost 4 bases and J 4 bases, leaving 13 bases between the germline ends. The CDR3 is made up of 14 amino acids. Germline loops: CDR1 LGHDT, CDR2 YNNKEL (reference sequence). Written as DNA, the CDR3 is TGTGCCAGCAGCCGAGGTTCAGGGAGCTATGGCTACACCTTC. It is translated as CASSRGSGSYGYTF.

This clonotype was counted at least ten times. V gene TRBV6-6 combines with J gene TRBJ1-5; the D gene is possibly TRBD1 (5 bases). Between the trimmed V and J ends, which lost 2 bases and 8 bases, there was a span of 16 bases. From germline, CDR1 is MNHNY and CDR2 SVGAGI (reference sequence). The CDR3 loop spans 15 amino acids. For the CDR3, the DNA is TGTGCCAGCAGTTACGGGGCGGAGCAAGAAAAGCCCCAGCATTTT. Residues: CASSYGAEQEKPQHF.

As regards this clonotype: One end of the junction fails to match germline, which may point to a read error. CDR3 sequence reads: CASSLGGTEALF. CDR3 in DNA: TGTGCCAGCAGCTTGGGTGGCACTGAAGCTCTCTTT. The rearrangement links TRBV5-4 to TRBJ1-1; no clear D. The CDR3 has 12 residues. The germline V gene has CDR1 SGHNT and CDR2 YYREEE (reference sequence).

This clonotype was detected ten times or more. The chain couples TRBV11-2 to TRBJ2-3; the match to TRBD2 covers 7 bases. This CDR3 comprises 16 residues. Trimming cost V 1 base and J 0 bases; bases outside gene matches: 4. Germline lookup yields CDR1 SGHAT and CDR2 FQNNGV. The CDR3 DNA is TGTGCCAGCAGCTTAGCCCTTAGCGGGAGCACAGATACGCAGTATTTT. This translates into CASSLALSGSTDTQYF.

This clonotype was recorded a few times. At one boundary the junction diverges from the germline segment, which might be a read error. The V call is TRBV5-1, the J call TRBJ2-1; tentative D call: TRBD2 (6 bases). This CDR3 is built from 14 residues. The V gene's germline CDR1 is SGHRS and CDR2 YFSETQ. CDR3 region: CVSSLVAGHNEQFF. DNA for the CDR3: TGCGTCAGCAGCTTGGTGGCGGGACACAATGAGCAGTTCTTC.

The chain employs TRBV7-3 and TRBJ2-1; TRBD2 matches 7 bases. Trimming removed 1 base from V and 7 bases from J; junction bases left unmatched: 4. The germline V gene has CDR1 SGHTA and CDR2 FQGTGA. There are 14 residues in the CDR3. CDR3 sequence reads: CASSLRGGRNEQFF. The DNA for the CDR3 is TGTGCCAGCAGCTTAAGGGGGGGGAGAAATGAGCAGTTCTTC.

This clonotype was observed at least ten times. V usage is TRBV5-1 and J usage is TRBJ2-1, with a weak D call TRBD2 (6 bases). The CDR3 is 15 residues long. V was trimmed by 4 bases and J by 2 bases, leaving 13 bases between them. Looked up from germline, CDR1 is SGHRS and CDR2 is YFSETQ. CDR3 protein: CASSPTSRPYNEQFF. The CDR3 coding sequence is TGCGCCAGCAGCCCCACTAGCCGCCCCTACAATGAGCAGTTCTTC.

The chain couples TRBV20-1 to TRBJ2-3; no definite D call. The CDR3 is made up of 15 amino acids. Germline CDR1 and CDR2: DFQATT and SNEGSKA (reference sequence). V was shortened by 3 bases and J by 6 bases, with 19 bases between the two germline ends. CDR3 residues: CSARVLVGFADTQYF. CDR3 nucleotide sequence: TGCAGTGCTAGGGTTTTAGTTGGATTTGCGGATACGCAGTATTTT.